A selection of T cell receptor beta chains follows, all from one sample in a study of T-cell reconstitution after alpha-beta-depleted transplantation in children. TCRdb ran MiXCR on the PCR reads and lists one entry per CDR3 protein. The sample has around 380,000 distinct CDR3 sequences; 11% are singletons. The source material was PBMCs from the stem cell graft donor, sampled from the stem cell graft. These receptor sequences come from a human donor who donated a stem cell graft to a child with acute myeloid leukemia. Both conserved end residues are trimmed from each CDR3.

j_gene: TRBJ2-5; v_gene: TRBV29-1; CDR3aa: SSGQQETQY
j_gene: TRBJ2-5; v_gene: TRBV29-1; CDR3aa: SVTVQLGEETQY
j_gene: TRBJ1-1; v_gene: TRBV18; CDR3aa: ASSPNRQGDGTEAF
j_gene: TRBJ1-1; v_gene: TRBV20-1; CDR3aa: SARDRGQGRAF
j_gene: TRBJ1-1; v_gene: TRBV27; CDR3aa: ASSLGGSRVNTEAF
j_gene: TRBJ2-4; v_gene: TRBV7-2; CDR3aa: ASSIQTGIAKNIQY
j_gene: TRBJ1-2; v_gene: TRBV27; CDR3aa: ASSFSPSAGGHGYT
j_gene: TRBJ2-1; v_gene: TRBV4-1; CDR3aa: ASSQGYAGGSYNEQF
j_gene: TRBJ1-2; v_gene: TRBV3-1; CDR3aa: ASSLRAGHIYGYT
j_gene: TRBJ2-5; v_gene: TRBV7-2; CDR3aa: ASSFGSGRETQY
j_gene: TRBJ2-3; v_gene: TRBV29-1; CDR3aa: SVEAGRGEDTQY
j_gene: TRBJ1-6; v_gene: TRBV4-1; CDR3aa: ASSHLGDYNSPLH
j_gene: TRBJ1-1; v_gene: TRBV5-1; CDR3aa: ASSGEGGTEAF
j_gene: TRBJ2-1; v_gene: TRBV14; CDR3aa: ASSQDWEQF
j_gene: TRBJ1-4; v_gene: TRBV7-9; CDR3aa: ASSLAGTGNEKLF
j_gene: TRBJ1-2; v_gene: TRBV10-2; CDR3aa: ASTLRTGNGYT
j_gene: TRBJ2-1; v_gene: TRBV7-7; CDR3aa: ASSPAGLAGGNEQF
j_gene: TRBJ2-1; v_gene: TRBV29-1; CDR3aa: SVGGGQGLWEQF
j_gene: TRBJ2-3; v_gene: TRBV20-1; CDR3aa: SARGFGRVGTDTQY
j_gene: TRBJ2-7; v_gene: TRBV20-1; CDR3aa: SARKRQLYEQY
j_gene: TRBJ1-6; v_gene: TRBV5-1; CDR3aa: ASSLSAAPNNSPLH
j_gene: TRBJ1-2; v_gene: TRBV4-3; CDR3aa: ASSQNTGGDYGYT
j_gene: TRBJ2-3; v_gene: TRBV12-3/TRBV12-4; CDR3aa: ASSFGVGTGGRDTQY
j_gene: TRBJ1-2; v_gene: TRBV7-2; CDR3aa: ASSLVGGAHRYGYT
j_gene: TRBJ1-4; v_gene: TRBV4-1; CDR3aa: ASSQGVSLGEKLF
j_gene: TRBJ2-5; v_gene: TRBV19; CDR3aa: ASSMSRGKTQY
j_gene: TRBJ2-7; v_gene: TRBV6-8; CDR3aa: ASIAGLNEQY
j_gene: TRBJ2-5; v_gene: TRBV7-6; CDR3aa: ASSSHTGGGQETQY
j_gene: TRBJ1-4; v_gene: TRBV5-1; CDR3aa: ASSGLGATNEKLF
j_gene: TRBJ1-1; v_gene: TRBV5-1; CDR3aa: ASSLDFGTEAF
j_gene: TRBJ1-3; v_gene: TRBV7-2; CDR3aa: ASSQTGYSGNTIY
j_gene: TRBJ2-7; v_gene: TRBV19; CDR3aa: ASKDFGRYEQY
j_gene: TRBJ2-1; v_gene: TRBV4-1; CDR3aa: ASSPLAGPRGEQF
j_gene: TRBJ2-7; v_gene: TRBV7-8; CDR3aa: ASSRTSGSIRYEQY
j_gene: TRBJ2-1; v_gene: TRBV5-5; CDR3aa: ASSPGTRESGDEQF
j_gene: TRBJ2-7; v_gene: TRBV7-6; CDR3aa: ASSLAEDEQY
j_gene: TRBJ2-5; v_gene: TRBV5-5; CDR3aa: ASSFGQGVETQY
j_gene: TRBJ1-2; v_gene: TRBV18; CDR3aa: ASSPVTDIGYGYT
j_gene: TRBJ1-1; v_gene: TRBV4-1; CDR3aa: ASSQVYQSSNTEAF
j_gene: TRBJ2-1; v_gene: TRBV5-8; CDR3aa: ASSPVRGSIYNEQF
j_gene: TRBJ2-5; v_gene: TRBV29-1; CDR3aa: SVVGRGGETQY
j_gene: TRBJ2-1; v_gene: TRBV12-3/TRBV12-4; CDR3aa: ASSSGTGREQF
j_gene: TRBJ2-5; v_gene: TRBV19; CDR3aa: ASTEDRGGTQY
j_gene: TRBJ1-6; v_gene: TRBV7-9; CDR3aa: ASSPGQGGSPLH
j_gene: TRBJ2-7; v_gene: TRBV9; CDR3aa: ASSVDGRPVLEQY
j_gene: TRBJ2-1; v_gene: TRBV6-5; CDR3aa: ASQIQRGGTEQF
j_gene: TRBJ2-1; v_gene: TRBV27; CDR3aa: ASSPASTRDEQF
j_gene: TRBJ1-2; v_gene: TRBV12-3/TRBV12-4; CDR3aa: ASEPKTATYGYT
j_gene: TRBJ2-2; v_gene: TRBV9; CDR3aa: ASSVGGGSGELF
j_gene: TRBJ1-1; v_gene: TRBV7-2; CDR3aa: ASSPTRTNTEAF
j_gene: TRBJ2-1; v_gene: TRBV5-1; CDR3aa: ASDRDHPSNEQF
j_gene: TRBJ1-1; v_gene: TRBV7-2; CDR3aa: ASSLNGMNTEAF
j_gene: TRBJ2-5; v_gene: TRBV7-3; CDR3aa: ASSRSGGVETQY
j_gene: TRBJ2-4; v_gene: TRBV20-1; CDR3aa: SARGGAELRNIQY